The following is a TCR beta chain sequence with its context. Its antigen is not identified. This record comes from a study of CD8+CD57+ T cells in acquired aplastic anemia. Points from the study as a whole: A set of roughly 27 CD8+ CDR3 sequences was shared between patients and controls, and these sequences appeared highly expressed in patients.

The sequenced patients had an expansion of CD8+CD57+ cells seen by flow cytometry. Patients uniformly had severe acquired aplastic anemia. The template for TCR beta VDJ and CDR3 sequence profiling was genomic DNA. TCRdb re-derived calls from the reads in MiXCR, one entry per CDR3 protein. The sample has around 120,000 distinct CDR3 sequences, approximately 40% seen once. The sequence was obtained from a human donor with aplastic anemia. The specimen sequenced was sorted CD4+, CD8+, or CD8+CD57+ T cells (not recorded which) from PBMCs.

The CDR3 nucleotides read TGTGCCACCAGCAAAGGACTAGCGGGACATGCTACGCAGTATTTT. Protein: CATSKGLAGHATQYF. This chain uses TRBV15 with TRBJ2-3, with TRBD2 matching 12 bases. The trim removed 4 bases at V and 8 bases at J, leaving 7 bases unmatched. CDR1 LNHNV and CDR2 YYDKDF come from the germline V gene (reference sequence). This CDR3 is built from 15 residues.